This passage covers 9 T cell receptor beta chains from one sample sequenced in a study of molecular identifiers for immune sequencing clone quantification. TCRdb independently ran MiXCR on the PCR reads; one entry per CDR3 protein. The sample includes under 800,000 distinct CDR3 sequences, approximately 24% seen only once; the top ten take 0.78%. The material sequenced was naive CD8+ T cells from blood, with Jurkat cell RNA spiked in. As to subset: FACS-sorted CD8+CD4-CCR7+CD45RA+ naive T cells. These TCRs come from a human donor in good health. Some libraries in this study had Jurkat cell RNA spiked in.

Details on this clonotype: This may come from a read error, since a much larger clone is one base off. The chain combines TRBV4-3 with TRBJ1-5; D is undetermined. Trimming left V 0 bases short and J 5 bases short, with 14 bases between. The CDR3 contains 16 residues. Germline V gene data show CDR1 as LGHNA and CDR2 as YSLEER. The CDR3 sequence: CASSQDRGTYDQPQHF. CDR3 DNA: TGCGCCAGCAGCCAAGATCGCGGCACATACGATCAGCCCCAGCATTTT.

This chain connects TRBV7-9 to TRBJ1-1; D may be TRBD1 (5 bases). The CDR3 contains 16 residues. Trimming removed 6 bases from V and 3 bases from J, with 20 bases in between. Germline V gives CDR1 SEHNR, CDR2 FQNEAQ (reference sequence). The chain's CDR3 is CASSKPRGVVDTEAFF. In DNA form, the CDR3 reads TGTGCCAGCAGTAAGCCGCGAGGGGTAGTGGACACTGAAGCTTTCTTT. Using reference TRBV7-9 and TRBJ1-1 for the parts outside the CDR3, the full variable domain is DTGVSQNPRHKITKRGQNVTFRCDPISEHNRLYWYRQTLGQGPEFLTYFQNEAQLEKSRLLSDRFSAERPKGSFSTLEIQRTEQGDSAMYLCASSKPRGVVDTEAFFGQGTRLTVV.

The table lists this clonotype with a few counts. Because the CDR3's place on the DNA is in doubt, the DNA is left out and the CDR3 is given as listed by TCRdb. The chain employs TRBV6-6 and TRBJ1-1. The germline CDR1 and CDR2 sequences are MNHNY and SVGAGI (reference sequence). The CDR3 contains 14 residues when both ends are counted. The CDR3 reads CASILGPRNTEAFF.

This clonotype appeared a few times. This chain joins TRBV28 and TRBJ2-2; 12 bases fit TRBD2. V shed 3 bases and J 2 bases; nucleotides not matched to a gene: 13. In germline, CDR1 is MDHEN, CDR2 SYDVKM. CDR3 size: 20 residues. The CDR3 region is CASSFRTSGRPGENTGELFF. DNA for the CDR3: TGTGCCAGCAGTTTTCGTACTAGCGGGAGGCCCGGCGAAAACACCGGGGAGCTGTTTTTT.

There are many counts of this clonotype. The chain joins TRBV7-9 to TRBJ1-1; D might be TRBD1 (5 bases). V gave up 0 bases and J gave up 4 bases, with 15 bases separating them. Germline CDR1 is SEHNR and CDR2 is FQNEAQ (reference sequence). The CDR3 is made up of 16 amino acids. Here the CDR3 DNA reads TGTGCCAGCAGCTTAGCGGGAAGGGGTATGGTCACTGAAGCTTTCTTT. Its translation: CASSLAGRGMVTEAFF.

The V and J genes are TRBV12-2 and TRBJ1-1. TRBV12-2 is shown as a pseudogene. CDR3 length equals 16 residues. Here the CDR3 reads CASRVPEGLFGTEAFF. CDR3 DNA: TGTGCAAGTCGGGTTCCGGAGGGATTATTCGGCACTGAAGCTTTCTTT.

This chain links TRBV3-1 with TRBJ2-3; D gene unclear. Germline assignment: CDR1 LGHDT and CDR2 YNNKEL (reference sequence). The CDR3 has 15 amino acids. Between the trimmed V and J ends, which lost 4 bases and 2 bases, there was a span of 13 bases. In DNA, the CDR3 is TGTGCCAGCAGCCCTACTATTGAATTCACAGATACGCAGTATTTT. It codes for CASSPTIEFTDTQYF.

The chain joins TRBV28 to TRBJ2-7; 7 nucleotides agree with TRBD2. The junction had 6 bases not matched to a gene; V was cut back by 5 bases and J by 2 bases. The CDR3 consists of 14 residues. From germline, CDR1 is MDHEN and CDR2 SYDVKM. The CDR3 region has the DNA TGTGCCAGCAGTGCGGGAGACTCAGCCTACGAGCAGTACTTC. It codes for CASSAGDSAYEQYF.

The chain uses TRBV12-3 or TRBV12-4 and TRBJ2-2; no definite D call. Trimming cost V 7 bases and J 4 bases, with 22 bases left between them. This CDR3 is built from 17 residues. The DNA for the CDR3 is TGTGCCAGCACTAACAGTCCCCCCCCAGCTAGCACCGGGGAGCTGTTTTTT. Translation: CASTNSPPPASTGELFF.